Described below is a single T cell receptor beta chain sequence and its context. This CDR3 is built from 17 residues. The V segment lost 4 bases and the J segment 8 bases; nucleotides outside the gene matches: 14. Germline V lookup: CDR1 KGHDR, CDR2 SFDVKD. As originally analysed: Using reference gene primer amplification, nucleated cell counts were estimated. TCRdb's copy holds only in-frame clones and misses some; the assay was immunoSEQ multiplex PCR. V, J and clone size are taken as reported in that table, and D and trimming were inferred from the DNA itself. Here the sample spans about 220,000 clones, roughly 75% being singletons. The sample is drawn from a study of blood T cell repertoires in COVID-19. About the research overall: There were acute and convalescent COVID-19 samples, and they came from the United States, Italy and Spain. PBMCs, B-cell-depleted T cells, or T cells provided the cDNA or gDNA that made up the material.

The sequence came from a woman between 70 and 85 years old with acute or convalescent COVID-19. The chain is built from TRBV24-1 and TRBJ2-1; 9 nucleotides match TRBD2. Sequenced sample: peripheral blood. The CDR3 sequence: CATSEYREAGGSYEQFF. The CDR3 DNA reads TGTGCCACCAGTGAATACCGTGAAGCGGGGGGCAGCTATGAGCAGTTCTTC.